This T cell receptor (beta chain) emerged from a study of OX40 agonist ivuxolimab in advanced cancers. The assay was immunoSEQ multiplex PCR, and TCRdb's table has in-frame clones only and misses some. The sample has about 63,000 clones, over 75% seen once. Per germline, CDR1 SNHLY and CDR2 FYNNEI. There are 15 residues in the CDR3. With V trimmed by 7 bases and J by 7 bases, 10 bases remained unmatched. This TCR came from an adult with an advanced solid tumor such as melanoma, head and neck, liver or kidney cancer. This sequence joins TRBV2 and TRBJ2-2; TRBD1 matches at 9 bases. The source was CD4+ or CD8+ T cells sorted from blood, collected in a trial of the OX40 agonist ivuxolimab. The CDR3 loop reads CASNGQGTAGGELFF. The DNA for the CDR3 is TGTGCCAGCAATGGACAGGGGACGGCGGGCGGGGAGCTGTTTTTT.